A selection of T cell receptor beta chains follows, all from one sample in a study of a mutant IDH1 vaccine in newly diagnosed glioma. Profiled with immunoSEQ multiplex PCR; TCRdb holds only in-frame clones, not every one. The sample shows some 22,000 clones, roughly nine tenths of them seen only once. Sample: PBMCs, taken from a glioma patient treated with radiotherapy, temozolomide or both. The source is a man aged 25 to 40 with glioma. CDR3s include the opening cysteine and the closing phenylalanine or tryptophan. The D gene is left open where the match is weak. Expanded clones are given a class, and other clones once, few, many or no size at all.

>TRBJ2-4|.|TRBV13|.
TGTGCCAGCAGCCAACGGCCCCACGGGGCCAAAAACATTCAGTACTTC
CASSQRPHGAKNIQYF
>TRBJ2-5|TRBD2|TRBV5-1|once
TGCGCCACTCGAGCTACTAGCGGGAGACCGGAGACCCAGTACTTC
CATRATSGRPETQYF
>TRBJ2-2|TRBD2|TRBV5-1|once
TGCGCCAGCAGCTTGGGACTAGCGGGAAGCACCGGGGAGCTGTTTTTT
CASSLGLAGSTGELFF
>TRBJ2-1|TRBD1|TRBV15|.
TGTGCCACCAGCCGGGGACAGGGGGCCCACAATGAGCAGTTCTTC
CATSRGQGAHNEQFF
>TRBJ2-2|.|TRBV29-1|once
TGCAGCGTTGATAGTTCCAGAAGGGGGGAGCTGTTTTTT
CSVDSSRRGELFF
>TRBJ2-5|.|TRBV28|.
TGTGCCAGCAGTAAAGTCGCAGGGCAAGAGACCCAGTACTTC
CASSKVAGQETQYF
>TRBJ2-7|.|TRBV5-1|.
TGCGCCAGCAGCCCTAGCTCCTACGAGCAGTACTTC
CASSPSSYEQYF
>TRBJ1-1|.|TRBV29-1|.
TGCAGCGTCCAGGGCCAGAACACTGAAGCTTTCTTT
CSVQGQNTEAFF
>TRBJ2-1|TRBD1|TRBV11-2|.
TGTGCCAGCAGCTTAACAGGGGGCTCCTACAATGAGCAGTTCTTC
CASSLTGGSYNEQFF
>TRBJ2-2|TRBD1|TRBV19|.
TGTGCCTGTTCCGGGACAGCGAACACCGGGGAGCTGTTTTTT
CACSGTANTGELFF
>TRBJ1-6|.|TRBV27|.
TGTGCCAGCATGTATCGGGGGGAAAATTCACCCCTCCACTTT
CASMYRGENSPLHF
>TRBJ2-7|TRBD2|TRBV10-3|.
TGTGCCATCAGTGATGGCGGGAGTAGATCTTACGAGCAGTACTTC
CAISDGGSRSYEQYF
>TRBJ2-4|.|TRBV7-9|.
TGTGCCAGCAGCTTAGATAACAGGCTAGCCAAAAACATTCAGTACTTC
CASSLDNRLAKNIQYF
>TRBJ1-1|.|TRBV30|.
TGTGCCTGGAGTGTAAAGGTGGGGACTGAAGCTTTCTTT
CAWSVKVGTEAFF
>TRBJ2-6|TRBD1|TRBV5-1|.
TGCGCCAGCACCTCACAGGGGCCCCGCTCTGGGGCCAACGTCCTGACTTTC
CASTSQGPRSGANVLTF
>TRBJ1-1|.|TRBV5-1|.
TGCGCCAGCAGCTTGCTGGAAGCGGGCAAGAGCACTGAAGCTTTCTTT
CASSLLEAGKSTEAFF
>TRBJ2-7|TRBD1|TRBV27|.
TGTGCCAGCAGTTTTTCGACTCCAGGGGGACCAGACTACGAGCAGTACTTC
CASSFSTPGGPDYEQYF
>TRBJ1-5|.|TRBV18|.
TGTGCCAGCTCACCACTGGGGGACCGCTCGAATCAGCCCCAGCATTTT
CASSPLGDRSNQPQHF
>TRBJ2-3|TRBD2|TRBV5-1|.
TGCGCCAGCAGCTTCGGACTAGCGGGAGAAACAGATACGCAGTATTTT
CASSFGLAGETDTQYF
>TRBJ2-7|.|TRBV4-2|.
TGTGCCAGCAGCCAATCAAACTTAAGGGGAGACGAGCAGTACTTC
CASSQSNLRGDEQYF
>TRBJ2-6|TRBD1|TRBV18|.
TGTGCCAGCTCACCAAGACAGGGGGTAAAAACTGGGGCCAACGTCCTGACTTTC
CASSPRQGVKTGANVLTF
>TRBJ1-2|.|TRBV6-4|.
TGTGCCAGCAGTGACGTCGGGGGTAACTATGGCTACACCTTC
CASSDVGGNYGYTF
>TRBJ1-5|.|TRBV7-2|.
TGTGCCAGCAGCGGATACAGGGCTCAGCCCCAGCATTTT
CASSGYRAQPQHF
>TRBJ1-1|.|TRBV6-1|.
TGTGCCAGCAGTGAATTTAAGGGAATAAACACTGAAGCTTTCTTT
CASSEFKGINTEAFF
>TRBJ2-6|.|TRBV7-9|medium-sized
TGTGCCAGCAGCTCGACAGCTTTCTCTGGGGCCAACGTCCTGACTTTC
CASSSTAFSGANVLTF
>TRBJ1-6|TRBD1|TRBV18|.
TGTGCCAGCTCACCTTTGGACAGGGAATCACCCCTCCACTTT
CASSPLDRESPLHF
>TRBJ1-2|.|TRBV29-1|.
TGCAGCGTTGAGAGGCAGGGAGGAGGCTACACCTTC
CSVERQGGGYTF
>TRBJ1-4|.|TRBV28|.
TGTGCCAGCAGTCTCCGGAGGTGGTGGAACGAAAAACTGTTTTTT
CASSLRRWWNEKLFF
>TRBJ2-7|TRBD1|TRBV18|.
TGTGCCAGCTTACCACTGTCCGGACAGGGGGCCTCCTACGAGCAGTACTTC
CASLPLSGQGASYEQYF
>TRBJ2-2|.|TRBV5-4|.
TGTGCCAGCAGCATTAGCGGATGGGGGATGGCCGGGGAGCTGTTTTTT
CASSISGWGMAGELFF
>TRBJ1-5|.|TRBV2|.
TGTGCCAGCAGTGACTCCCGTCAGAGCAATCAGCCCCAGCATTTT
CASSDSRQSNQPQHF
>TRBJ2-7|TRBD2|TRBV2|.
TGTGCCAGCAGGGACGGGACTAGCGGCTACGAGCAGTACTTC
CASRDGTSGYEQYF
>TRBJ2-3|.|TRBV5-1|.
TGCGCCAGCAGCTTGAGCAGGGGAGGAACAGATACGCAGTATTTT
CASSLSRGGTDTQYF
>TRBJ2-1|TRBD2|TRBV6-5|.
TGTGCCAGCAGTTACTCGGGGACTAGCGGGGGCTATGAGCAGTTCTTC
CASSYSGTSGGYEQFF
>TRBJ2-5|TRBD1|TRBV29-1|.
TGCAGCGTTGGACAGGGGGCCCAAGAGACCCAGTACTTC
CSVGQGAQETQYF
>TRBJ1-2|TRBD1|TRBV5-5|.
TGTGCCAGCAGCTTGGCCCTACCGGGACAGGGAGGAGGCTACACCTTC
CASSLALPGQGGGYTF
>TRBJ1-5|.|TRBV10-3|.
TGTGCCATCGGGGGGGGAAGCAATCAGCCCCAGCATTTT
CAIGGGSNQPQHF
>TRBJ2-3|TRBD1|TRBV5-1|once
TGCGCCAGTGGACAGGGTTATTCAGATACGCAGTATTTT
CASGQGYSDTQYF
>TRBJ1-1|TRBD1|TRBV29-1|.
TGCAGCGGCCGGACAGGGGGCAACACTGAAGCTTTCTTT
CSGRTGGNTEAFF
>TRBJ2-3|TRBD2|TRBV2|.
TGTGCCACCCGGACTAGCGGTCGCACAGATACGCAGTATTTT
CATRTSGRTDTQYF
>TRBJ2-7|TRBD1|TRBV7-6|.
TGTGCCAGCAGCTTAGAGGAGACAGGGCCCTACGAGCAGTACTTC
CASSLEETGPYEQYF
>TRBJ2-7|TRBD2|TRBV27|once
TGTGCCAGCAGTCTCCGGGGGGACTACGAGCAGTACTTC
CASSLRGDYEQYF
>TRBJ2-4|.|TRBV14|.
TGTGCCAGCAGCCAAGAAAAGGGGGCCAAAAACATTCAGTACTTC
CASSQEKGAKNIQYF
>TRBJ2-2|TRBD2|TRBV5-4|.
TGTGCCAGCAGCTCTAGCGGATACACCGGGGAGCTGTTTTTT
CASSSSGYTGELFF
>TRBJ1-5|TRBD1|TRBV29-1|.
TGCAGCGTCGCCCCCGGGACAGCGATTCAGCCCCAGCATTTT
CSVAPGTAIQPQHF
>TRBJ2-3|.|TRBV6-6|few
TGTGCCAGCAAGGGGGCAGATACGCAGTATTTT
CASKGADTQYF
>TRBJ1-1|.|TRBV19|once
TGTGCCAGTAGTTCACGAAGGTACACTGAAGCTTTCTTT
CASSSRRYTEAFF
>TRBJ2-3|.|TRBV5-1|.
TGCGCCAGCAGCCGTGGGACCGGTCCTAGCACAGATACGCAGTATTTT
CASSRGTGPSTDTQYF
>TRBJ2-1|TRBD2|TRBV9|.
TGTGCCAGCAGCGTAGGACTAGCGGGAGGGCCAAATGAGCAGTTCTTC
CASSVGLAGGPNEQFF
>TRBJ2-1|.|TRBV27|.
TGTGCCAGCAGTTTATCCCCTAGGAAGTGGGATTTATACAATGAGCAGTTCTTC
CASSLSPRKWDLYNEQFF
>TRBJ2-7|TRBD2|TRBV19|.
TGTGCCAGTAGTCCGGGGGGGGCCTTCTACGAGCAGTACTTC
CASSPGGAFYEQYF
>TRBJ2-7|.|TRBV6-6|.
TGTGCCAGCAGTTACGGGGGGCAAGAGCAGTACTTC
CASSYGGQEQYF
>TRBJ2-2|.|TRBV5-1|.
TGCGCCACTCGGTCCGGGGTAGCGGACGCGAACACCGGGGAGCTGTTTTTT
CATRSGVADANTGELFF
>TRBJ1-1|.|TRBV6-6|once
TGTGCCAGCAGTTACTATCTGGGGGCCAACACTGAAGCTTTCTTT
CASSYYLGANTEAFF
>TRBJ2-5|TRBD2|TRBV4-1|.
TGCGCCAGCAGCCAGACGGGAGGGCGAGAGACCCAGTACTTC
CASSQTGGRETQYF